This T cell receptor beta chain was obtained from a study of blood T cell repertoires in COVID-19. The protocol was immunoSEQ multiplex PCR, while the TCRdb copy is restricted to in-frame clones and leaves out a portion. The sample includes 250,000 to 350,000 clones, around 88% of them seen just once. This clone was detected a few times. The sample was peripheral blood. This receptor was obtained from a woman in her forties or fifties with acute or convalescent COVID-19.

The CDR3 region has the DNA TGTGCCAGCAGTCCCATGGCTAGCGGTACTTCTTCCTACAATGAGCAGTTCTTC. Residues: CASSPMASGTSSYNEQFF. The V gene is TRBV5-6, the J gene TRBJ2-1; 7 nucleotides agree with TRBD2. The CDR3 sequence is 18 residues long. Germline V gene sequence: CDR1 SGHDT, CDR2 YYEEEE. The V segment lost 5 bases and the J segment 1 base; nucleotides outside the gene matches: 15.